These 24 T cell receptor beta chains came from one sample sequenced in a study of blood T cells in healthy people across ages. Using a J-beta primer mix together with a sample-barcoded 5' primer, a second PCR was run for 7 to 11 cycles. TCRdb reprocessed the 5' RACE reads via MiXCR and lists one record per CDR3 protein. Of about 1.8 million distinct CDR3 sequences listed, less than 50% were seen once; the top ten hold over 2%. Sequences were obtained from blood. These TCRs come from a woman in her 40s in good health.

The chain carries TRBV2 and TRBJ2-2; D remains unclear. Germline CDR1 and CDR2: SNHLY and FYNNEI. The CDR3 covers 12 residues. Trimming pared 3 bases from V and 7 bases from J, leaving 6 bases between. The CDR3 DNA follows: TGTGCCAGCAGTGATCAGAGCGGGGAGCTGTTTTTT. Amino acid sequence: CASSDQSGELFF.

The chain couples TRBV4-3 to TRBJ1-2; D remains unclear. This CDR3 has 14 amino acids. With 6 bases removed from V and 8 bases from J, the gap between germline ends came to 19 bases. The germline gives CDR1 LGHNA, CDR2 YSLEER. CDR3 in amino acids: CASRKSRDRNGYTF. The DNA of the CDR3 is TGCGCCAGCAGAAAAAGTAGGGATAGGAACGGCTACACCTTC.

This clonotype was seen a few times. The chain couples TRBV12-3 or TRBV12-4 to TRBJ1-2; D call uncertain. The CDR3 runs to 13 residues. Trimming removed 6 bases at V and 2 bases at J, with 10 bases between. The CDR3 DNA follows: TGTGCCAGCAGCGGACCGGACAACTATGGCTACACCTTC. Translation: CASSGPDNYGYTF.

In this sample, this clonotype turned up many times. The chain uses TRBV7-2 and TRBJ2-5; no firm D call. This CDR3 spans 13 amino acids. V lost 1 base and J lost 5, with 8 bases in between. Germline lookup yields CDR1 SGHTA and CDR2 FQGNSA. CDR3 sequence reads: CASSLGQGETQYF. The CDR3 DNA reads TGTGCCAGCAGCTTAGGGCAAGGGGAGACCCAGTACTTC.

The chain is built from TRBV25-1 and TRBJ1-2; D is perhaps TRBD1 (5 bases). V was cut by 4 bases and J by 7 bases, with 22 bases left in between. This CDR3 has 16 amino acids. The germline V gene encodes CDR1 MGHDK and CDR2 SYGVNS. The CDR3, as DNA: TGTGCCAGCAGTGGGAGGGGCGGTGCTAGGCTCTCTGGCTACACCTTC. It specifies CASSGRGGARLSGYTF.

Here the CDR3 reads CAIGGDSSYEQYF. CDR3 DNA sequence: TGTGCCATCGGAGGAGACAGCTCCTACGAGCAGTACTTC. The genes are TRBV10-3 and TRBJ2-7; D might be TRBD1 or TRBD2, each matching 5 bases. Trimming took off 8 bases at V and 0 bases at J, with 11 bases between the two ends. CDR1 ENHRY and CDR2 SYGVKD come from the germline V gene. The CDR3 extends over 13 amino acids.

With regard to this clonotype: Compared with germline, one end of the junction differs, possibly owing to a read error. V is TRBV6-2 or TRBV6-3 and J is TRBJ1-2; D not certain. CDR1 is MNHEY, CDR2 SVGEGT, per germline. The CDR3 is 13 amino acids. The CDR3 reads CTSSYSISYGYTF. The CDR3 region has the DNA TGTACCAGCAGTTACTCGATTTCCTATGGCTACACCTTC.

This clonotype has a handful of counts. The genes are TRBV7-3 and TRBJ2-1; D not certain. This CDR3 comprises 14 residues. Trimming took off 3 bases at V and 1 base at J, with 7 bases between the two ends. CDR1 SGHTA and CDR2 FQGTGA come from the germline V gene. Written as DNA, the CDR3 is TGTGCCAGCAGCTTCGGCAGGTCCTACAATGAGCAGTTCTTC. Protein: CASSFGRSYNEQFF.

This chain joins TRBV7-2 and TRBJ2-5; 7 bases fit TRBD2. With V trimmed by 5 bases and J by 4 bases, 13 bases remained unmatched. The germline V gene encodes CDR1 SGHTA and CDR2 FQGNSA. The CDR3 has 16 residues. This CDR3 reads CASSPRRGGGVETQYF. The DNA of the CDR3 is TGTGCCAGCAGCCCACGGCGGGGCGGGGGAGTAGAGACCCAGTACTTC.

The rearrangement uses TRBV20-1 and TRBJ1-5; the D gene is possibly TRBD1 (6 bases). Germline CDR1 is DFQATT and CDR2 is SNEGSKA (reference sequence). The CDR3 consists of 15 residues. V lost 6 bases and J 5 bases, leaving 20 bases between the germline ends. The CDR3 DNA reads TGCAGTGCAACTAGACAGGACTCGATGGATCAGCCCCAGCATTTT. It translates to CSATRQDSMDQPQHF.

The table lists this clonotype with a few counts. This chain connects TRBV2 to TRBJ1-1, with D possibly being TRBD1 (6 bases). Germline CDR1 SNHLY, CDR2 FYNNEI. V was pared by 5 bases and J by 4 bases, with 11 bases between. The CDR3 spans 13 residues. CDR3 in amino acids: CASSRARGTEAFF. Here the CDR3 DNA reads TGTGCCAGCAGTCGGGCCAGGGGCACTGAAGCTTTCTTT.

The chain couples TRBV20-1 to TRBJ1-6; D unresolved. This CDR3 region has 14 residues. The germline V gene has CDR1 DFQATT and CDR2 SNEGSKA (reference sequence). Trimming shortened V by 2 bases and J by 0 bases, and 5 bases separated the two germline ends. Here the CDR3 reads CSARISSYNSPLHF. The DNA of the CDR3 is TGCAGTGCTAGAATAAGCTCCTATAATTCACCCCTCCACTTT.

This clonotype was detected a few times. The V and J genes are TRBV28 and TRBJ2-7; 7 positions match TRBD1. The DNA matches TRBJ2-5 better at its end, which makes the J call doubtful. CDR1 is MDHEN, CDR2 SYDVKM, per germline. The CDR3 sequence is 15 residues long. DNA for the CDR3: TGTGCCAGCAGGTTACAGGGGATGACGGCTGAGACCCAGTACTTC. Its translation: CASRLQGMTAETQYF.

The chain is built from TRBV6-1 and TRBJ2-3; perhaps TRBD2 as D (6 bases). With 7 bases removed from V and 1 base from J, the gap between germline ends came to 21 bases. Germline CDR1 and CDR2: MNHNS and SASEGT. The CDR3 spans 17 residues. The CDR3 DNA reads TGTGCCAGCACCCACCTTGGGGCGGGGCTCCGCACAGATACGCAGTATTTT. It is translated as CASTHLGAGLRTDTQYF.

The CDR3 sequence is CASSYFQYQETQYF. In DNA, the CDR3 is TGTGCCAGCAGTTACTTCCAGTACCAAGAGACCCAGTACTTC. This chain links TRBV6-5 with TRBJ2-5; D gene ambiguous. V was clipped by 1 base and J by 0 bases, with 6 bases between them. The V gene's germline CDR1 is MNHEY and CDR2 SVGAGI. The CDR3 is 14 amino acids.

This clonotype was seen a few times. The V and J genes are TRBV5-1 and TRBJ1-4; no clear D. With 0 bases removed from V and 6 bases from J, the gap between germline ends came to 9 bases. Germline assignment: CDR1 SGHRS and CDR2 YFSETQ. The CDR3 length is 14 residues. CDR3 nucleotides: TGCGCCAGCAGCTTGGACGGGAACGATGAAAAACTGTTTTTT. Amino acids: CASSLDGNDEKLFF.

The chain combines TRBV6-6 with TRBJ2-4; a weak D match, TRBD1 (5 bases). The CDR3 runs to 16 residues. CDR1 is MNHNY and CDR2 is SVGAGI in the germline V gene (reference sequence). Between the trimmed V and J ends, which lost 2 bases and 0 bases, there was a span of 11 bases. This chain's CDR3 is CASSYGADIAKNIQYF. DNA for the CDR3: TGTGCCAGCAGTTACGGGGCAGACATAGCCAAAAACATTCAGTACTTC.

This clonotype was recorded a few times. The rearrangement uses TRBV10-2 and TRBJ2-1; 7 positions match TRBD1. Germline CDR1 WSHSY, CDR2 SAAADI. V shed 5 bases, J shed 0 bases, and the junction held 7 bases outside the gene matches. The CDR3 has 16 residues. This CDR3 is CASSSLQGSSYNEQFF. Written as DNA, the CDR3 is TGCGCCAGCAGTAGCCTACAGGGGAGCTCCTACAATGAGCAGTTCTTC.

The chain carries TRBV5-1 and TRBJ2-1; D gene unclear. CDR1 and CDR2 from the germline V gene are SGHRS and YFSETQ. The CDR3 is made up of 16 amino acids. V was cut by 6 bases and J by 0 bases, with 16 bases left in between. CDR3 region: CASTPVVRSSYNEQFF. The CDR3 region has the DNA TGCGCCAGCACCCCTGTAGTTCGGAGCTCCTACAATGAGCAGTTCTTC.

V is TRBV29-1 and J is TRBJ2-1, with TRBD1 as a possible D gene (7 bases). Germline V CDR1 and CDR2: SQVTM, ANQGSEA. The CDR3 consists of 13 residues. The germline V and J ends were trimmed by 6 bases and 6 bases, with 15 bases remaining between them. CDR3 residues: CSVREQGGNEQFF. In DNA form, the CDR3 reads TGCAGCGTCCGCGAGCAGGGGGGCAATGAGCAGTTCTTC.

The chain employs TRBV29-1 and TRBJ2-5; 8 positions agree with TRBD1. This CDR3 comprises 14 residues. The trim removed 1 base at V and 5 bases at J, leaving 6 bases unmatched. Germline-derived CDR1 and CDR2 are SQVTM and ANQGSEA. CDR3 protein: CSVEARTGRETQYF. The CDR3 DNA reads as TGCAGCGTTGAAGCCCGGACAGGGAGGGAGACCCAGTACTTC.

Only one count was recorded for this clonotype. A junction end diverges from the germline sequence, so it may reflect a read error. The chain links TRBV12-3 or TRBV12-4 to TRBJ1-6, with 10 bases identical to TRBD1. This CDR3 comprises 13 residues. For the CDR3, the DNA is TGTGCTAGCAGTAGGACAGGGGGTTCACCCCTCCACTTT. Encoded protein: CASSRTGGSPLHF.

This clonotype was detected only once. The gene calls are TRBV5-1 and TRBJ1-4; 7 nucleotides line up with TRBD1. Losses at the gene ends were 4 bases for V and 5 bases for J; bases not matched to a gene: 8. CDR3 length: 15 amino acids. Germline V gives CDR1 SGHRS, CDR2 YFSETQ. The CDR3 region is CASSLEGGQNEKLFF. The CDR3 bases are TGCGCCAGCAGCCTAGAAGGGGGCCAAAATGAAAAACTGTTTTTT.

This chain links TRBV4-1 with TRBJ1-4; D not resolved. CDR3 length: 13 residues. Germline lookup yields CDR1 MGHRA and CDR2 YSYEKL. Trimming removed 3 bases at V and 6 bases at J, with 8 bases between. The CDR3 DNA follows: TGCGCCAGCAGCCAGTTTAGCCATGAAAAACTGTTTTTT. It is translated as CASSQFSHEKLFF.